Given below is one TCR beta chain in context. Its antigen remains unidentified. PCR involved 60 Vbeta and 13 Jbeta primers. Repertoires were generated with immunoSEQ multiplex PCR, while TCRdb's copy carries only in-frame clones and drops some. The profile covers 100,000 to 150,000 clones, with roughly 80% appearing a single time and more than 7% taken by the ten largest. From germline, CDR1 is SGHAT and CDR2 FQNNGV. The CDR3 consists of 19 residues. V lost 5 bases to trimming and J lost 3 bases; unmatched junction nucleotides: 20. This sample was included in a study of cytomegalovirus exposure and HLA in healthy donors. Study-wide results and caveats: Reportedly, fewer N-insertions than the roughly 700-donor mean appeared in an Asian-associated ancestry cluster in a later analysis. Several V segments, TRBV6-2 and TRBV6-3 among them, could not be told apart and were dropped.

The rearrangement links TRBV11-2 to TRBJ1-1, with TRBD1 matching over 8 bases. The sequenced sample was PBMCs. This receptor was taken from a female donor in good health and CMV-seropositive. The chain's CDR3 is CASSPDSNERQGQDTEAFF. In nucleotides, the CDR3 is TGTGCCAGCAGCCCCGATTCGAATGAGAGACAGGGGCAGGACACTGAAGCTTTCTTT. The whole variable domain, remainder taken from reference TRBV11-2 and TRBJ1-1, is EAGVAQSPRYKIIEKRQSVAFWCNPISGHATLYWYQQILGQGPKLLIQFQNNGVVDDSQLPKDRFSAERLKGVDSTLKIQPAKLEDSAVYLCASSPDSNERQGQDTEAFFGQGTRLTVV.